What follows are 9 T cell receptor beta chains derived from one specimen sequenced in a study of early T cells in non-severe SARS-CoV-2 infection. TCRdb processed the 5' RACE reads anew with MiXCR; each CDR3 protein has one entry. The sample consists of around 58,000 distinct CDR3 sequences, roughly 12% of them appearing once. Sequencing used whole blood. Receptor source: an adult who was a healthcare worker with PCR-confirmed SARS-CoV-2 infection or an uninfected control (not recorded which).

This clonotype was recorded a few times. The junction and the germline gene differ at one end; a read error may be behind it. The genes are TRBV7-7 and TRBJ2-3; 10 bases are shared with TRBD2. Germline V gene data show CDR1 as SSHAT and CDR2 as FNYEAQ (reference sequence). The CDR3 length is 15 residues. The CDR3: CASSLGLAATDTQYF. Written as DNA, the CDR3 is TGTGCTAGCAGCCTTGGACTAGCGGCCACAGATACGCAGTATTTT.

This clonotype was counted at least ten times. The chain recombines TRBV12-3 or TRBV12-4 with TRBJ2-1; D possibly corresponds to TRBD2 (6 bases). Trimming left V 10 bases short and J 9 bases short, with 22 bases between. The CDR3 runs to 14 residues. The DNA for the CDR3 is TGTGCCACCTCACTAGCTCAGTGGGGTACTGAGCAGTTCTTC. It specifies CATSLAQWGTEQFF.

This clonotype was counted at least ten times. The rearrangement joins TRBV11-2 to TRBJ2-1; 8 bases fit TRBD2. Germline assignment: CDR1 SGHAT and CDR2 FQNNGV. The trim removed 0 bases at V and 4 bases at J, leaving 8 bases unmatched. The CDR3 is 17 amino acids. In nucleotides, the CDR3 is TGTGCCAGCAGCTTAGAATGGCGGGGGGATTCATACAATGAGCAGTTCTTC. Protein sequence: CASSLEWRGDSYNEQFF.

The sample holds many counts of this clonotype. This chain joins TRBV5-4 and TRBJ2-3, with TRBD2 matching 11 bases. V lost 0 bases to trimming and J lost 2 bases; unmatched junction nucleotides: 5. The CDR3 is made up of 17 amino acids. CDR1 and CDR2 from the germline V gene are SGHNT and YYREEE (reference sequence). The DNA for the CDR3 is TGTGCCAGCAGCTTGGTCCTAGCGGGGGGCCCCACAGATACGCAGTATTTT. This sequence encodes CASSLVLAGGPTDTQYF.

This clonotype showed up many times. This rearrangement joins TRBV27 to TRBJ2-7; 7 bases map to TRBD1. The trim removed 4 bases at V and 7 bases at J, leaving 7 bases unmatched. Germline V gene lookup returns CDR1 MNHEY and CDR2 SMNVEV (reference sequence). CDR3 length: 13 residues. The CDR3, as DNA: TGTGCCAGCAGTTCCCACAGGGGTTGGGAGCAGTACTTC. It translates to CASSSHRGWEQYF.

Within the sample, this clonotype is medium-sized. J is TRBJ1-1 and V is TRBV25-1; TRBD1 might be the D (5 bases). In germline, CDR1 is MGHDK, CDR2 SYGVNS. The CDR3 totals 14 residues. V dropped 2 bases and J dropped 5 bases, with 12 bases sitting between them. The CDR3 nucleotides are TGTGCCAGCAGTGAACAGGACCGGGGGACTGAAGCTTTCTTT. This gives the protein CASSEQDRGTEAFF.

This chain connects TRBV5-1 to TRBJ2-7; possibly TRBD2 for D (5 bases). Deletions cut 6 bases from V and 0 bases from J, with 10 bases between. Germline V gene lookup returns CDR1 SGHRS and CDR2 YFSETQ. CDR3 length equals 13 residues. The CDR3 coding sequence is TGCGCCAGCACCCCCGGGAACTCCTACGAGCAGTACTTC. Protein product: CASTPGNSYEQYF.

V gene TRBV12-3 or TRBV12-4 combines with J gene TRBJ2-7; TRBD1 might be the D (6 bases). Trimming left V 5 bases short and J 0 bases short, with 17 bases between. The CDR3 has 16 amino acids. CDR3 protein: CASSPPRDTLSYEQYF. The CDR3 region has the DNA TGTGCCAGCAGTCCCCCCCGGGACACCCTCTCCTACGAGCAGTACTTC.

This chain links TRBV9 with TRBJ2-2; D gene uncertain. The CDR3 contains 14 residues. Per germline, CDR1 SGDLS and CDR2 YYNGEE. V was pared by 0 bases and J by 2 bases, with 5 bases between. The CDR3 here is CASSVEANTGELFF. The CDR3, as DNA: TGTGCCAGCAGCGTAGAGGCTAACACCGGGGAGCTGTTTTTT. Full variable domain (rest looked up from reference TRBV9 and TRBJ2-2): DSGVTQTPKHLITATGQRVTLRCSPRSGDLSVYWYQQSLDQGLQFLIQYYNGEERAKGNILERFSAQQFPDLHSELNLSSLELGDSALYFCASSVEANTGELFFGEGSRLTVL.